This T cell receptor (beta chain) appears in the sequencing data of a study of OX40 agonist ivuxolimab in advanced cancers. Across the whole study: A partial response was reached by three patients: one with hepatocellular carcinoma and two with cutaneous melanoma.

Produced via immunoSEQ multiplex PCR; TCRdb's table is partial and in-frame only. The table has around 80,000 clones, about 90% seen once. This clone came up a few times. This clonotype was sampled from an adult with an advanced solid tumor such as melanoma, head and neck, liver or kidney cancer. The material was CD4+ or CD8+ T cells sorted from blood, obtained in a trial of the OX40 agonist ivuxolimab.

The CDR3 loop reads CSVVIGGEETQYF. The CDR3 bases are TGCAGCGTTGTTATAGGGGGCGAAGAGACCCAGTACTTC. The chain employs TRBV29-1 and TRBJ2-5, with TRBD1 matching 7 bases. The CDR3 length is 13 residues. The V and J ends lost 4 bases and 3 bases, in that order; junction bases with no gene match: 5. Germline loops: CDR1 SQVTM, CDR2 ANQGSEA.